A selection of T cell receptor beta chains follows, all from one sample in a study of T-cell reconstitution after alpha-beta-depleted transplantation in children. TCRdb independently ran MiXCR on the PCR reads; one entry per CDR3 protein. Among 150,000 to 200,000 distinct CDR3 sequences listed, around 10% were seen once. The sequences come from PBMCs, collected before TCRalphabeta/CD19-depleted stem cell transplant. The receptor set was obtained from a boy aged 2 to 10 with acute myeloid leukemia, due to receive a stem cell transplant. The CDR3 runs from the conserved cysteine through the conserved F or W. The D gene is left open where the match is weak. Where a row states a size, it is once, few, many or the class of an expanded clone; other rows omit it.

>15|TRBV20-1|many|TRBD2|TRBJ2-1
TGCAGTGCTAGAGATCAGCGGGAGGGCCGTTGGGAGCAGTTCTTC
CSARDQREGRWEQFF
>14|TRBV28|NA|TRBD1|TRBJ2-7
TGTGCCAGCAGTTATCCGGGACAGGGGTACGAGCAGTACTTC
CASSYPGQGYEQYF
>13|TRBV20-1|NA|NA|TRBJ1-4
TGCAGTGCTAGAGAAGTCCAGGATGAAAAACTGTTTTTT
CSAREVQDEKLFF
>15|TRBV20-1|many|NA|TRBJ2-2
TGCAGTGCTAGCCCTCCCAACGAGAACACCGGGGAGCTGTTTTTT
CSASPPNENTGELFF
>14|TRBV7-8|many|NA|TRBJ2-1
TGTGCCAGCAGCCAAAGAGGGAACTACAATGAGCAGTTCTTC
CASSQRGNYNEQFF
>13|TRBV6-1|many|NA|TRBJ1-5
TGTGCCAGCAGTACGGACAAGTATCAGCCCCAGCATTTT
CASSTDKYQPQHF
>19|TRBV20-1|many|TRBD1|TRBJ2-7
TGCAGTGCTGAGACAGGGCCACCCCCCCTCAGCTCCGGGTCCTACGAGCAGTACTTC
CSAETGPPPLSSGSYEQYF
>17|TRBV28|many|TRBD2|TRBJ2-3
TGTGCCAGCAGTCTCTTAACACTAGCGGGGGGCTCAGATACGCAGTATTTT
CASSLLTLAGGSDTQYF
>12|TRBV20-1|many|NA|TRBJ2-3
TGCAGTGCTAGAGCCAACCCAGATACGCAGTATTTT
CSARANPDTQYF
>14|TRBV30|many|NA|TRBJ2-7
TGTGCCTGGAGTGTCGGCAGGGAGACGGACGAGCAGTACTTC
CAWSVGRETDEQYF
>15|TRBV7-8|many|TRBD1|TRBJ1-5
TGTGCCAGCAGCTTAGAGGGCAGGGGGCCACAGCCCCAGCATTTT
CASSLEGRGPQPQHF
>13|TRBV29-1|many|NA|TRBJ2-7
TGCAGCGTTCAGGTCCGGGCCCTAGAGGAGCAGTACTTC
CSVQVRALEEQYF
>15|TRBV4-1|few|NA|TRBJ2-1
TGCGCCAGCAGCCAACCCCGCCAGGGGACATGGGAGCAGTTCTTC
CASSQPRQGTWEQFF
>13|TRBV30|NA|TRBD1|TRBJ2-1
TGTGCCTGGAATGATTCAGGGGGCGATGAGCAGTTCTTC
CAWNDSGGDEQFF
>16|TRBV18|many|TRBD2|TRBJ2-1
TGTGCCAGCTCACTGACCTCTAGCGGGGGCTACAATCAGCAGTTCTTC
CASSLTSSGGYNQQFF
>16|TRBV7-9|many|TRBD1|TRBJ2-2
TGTGCCAGCAGCTTAGGAGGGACAGGGCACACCGGGGAGCTGTTTTTT
CASSLGGTGHTGELFF
>14|TRBV2|many|NA|TRBJ2-1
TGTGCCAGCAGTGAAGAGGGTTCCCCCCCGGGGCAGTTCTTC
CASSEEGSPPGQFF
>14|TRBV28|NA|NA|TRBJ1-6
TGTGCCAGCAGTTTTTTAGGATATGATTCACCCCTCCACTTT
CASSFLGYDSPLHF
>16|TRBV28|NA|NA|TRBJ1-3
TGTGCCAGCAGTTCCTCTGGCGAGAGGGATCGGAACACCATATATTTT
CASSSSGERDRNTIYF
>15|TRBV4-1|many|NA|TRBJ1-5
TGCGCCAGCAGCCAAGAATTTTCGGGGTTTCAGCCCCAGCATTTT
CASSQEFSGFQPQHF
>11|TRBV7-9|NA|NA|TRBJ2-5
TGTGCCAGCACCTACCAAGAGACCCAGTACTTC
CASTYQETQYF
>15|TRBV7-2|many|NA|TRBJ2-1
TGTGCCAGCAGCTTAGAGGGGCTCCTCTACAATGAGCAGTTCTTC
CASSLEGLLYNEQFF
>18|TRBV3-1|many|TRBD2|TRBJ2-7
TGTGCCAGCAGCCCCTTGGGGACTAGCGGAGGCCGTCACTACGAGCAGTACTTC
CASSPLGTSGGRHYEQYF
>13|TRBV12-3/TRBV12-4|many|NA|TRBJ1-1
TGTGCCAGCAGTACAGGGATGAACACTGAAGCTTTCTTT
CASSTGMNTEAFF
>20|TRBV3-1|many|TRBD2|TRBJ2-5
TGTGCCAGCAGCCTCGGAGGGCTAACCGGGACTAGCGGGAGAAAAGAGACCCAGTACTTC
CASSLGGLTGTSGRKETQYF
>15|TRBV11-2|many|NA|TRBJ2-1
TGTGCCAGCAGCAAACTAGCACGGGAGTTCGATGAGCAGTTCTTC
CASSKLAREFDEQFF
>14|TRBV4-1|many|NA|TRBJ1-1
TGCGCCAGCAGCCAAGACCCATCCAGGGTTGGAGCTTTCTTT
CASSQDPSRVGAFF
>12|TRBV6-6|many|NA|TRBJ2-1
TGTGCCAGCAGTTACAGGATGGATGAGCAGTTCTTC
CASSYRMDEQFF
>14|TRBV12-3/TRBV12-4|many|NA|TRBJ1-3
TGTGCCAGCAGTTTTCTCAGTTCTGGAAACACCATATATTTT
CASSFLSSGNTIYF
>14|TRBV2|many|NA|TRBJ1-1
TGTGCCAGCAGTGAGTTCCTTTCCGACACTGAAGCTTTCTTT
CASSEFLSDTEAFF
>12|TRBV29-1|many|TRBD1|TRBJ1-2
TGCAGCGCGGACAGGGGGGAAGATGGCTACACCTTC
CSADRGEDGYTF
>14|TRBV14|many|TRBD1|TRBJ1-4
TGTGCCAGCAGCCAGCGGGCGACAGGGGAAAAACTGTTTTTT
CASSQRATGEKLFF
>15|TRBV15|few|NA|TRBJ2-3
TGTGCCACCAGCAGAGTCACAGGGCTCCCAGATACGCAGTATTTT
CATSRVTGLPDTQYF
>15|TRBV12-3/TRBV12-4|many|NA|TRBJ1-5
TGTGCCAGCAGCCCCACAAGGCAGGGTCCTCAGCCCCAGCATTTT
CASSPTRQGPQPQHF
>17|TRBV7-3|many|NA|TRBJ2-6
TGTGCCAGCAGCTTATTAGGGACCGGCTCTGGGGCCAACGTCCTGACTTTC
CASSLLGTGSGANVLTF
>14|TRBV20-1|few|NA|TRBJ1-2
TGCAGTGCTAGACAGAGGGGCAGAGTCTATGGCTACACCTTC
CSARQRGRVYGYTF
>15|TRBV7-9|many|TRBD1|TRBJ1-5
TGTGCCAGCAGCTTAGATGGGACAGGGAATCAGCCCCAGCATTTT
CASSLDGTGNQPQHF
>12|TRBV29-1|many|TRBD1|TRBJ1-2
TGCAGCGTTGGGACAGGGGGAGATGGCTACACCTTC
CSVGTGGDGYTF
>14|TRBV20-1|many|NA|TRBJ2-1
TGCAGTGCTAGAAAGGGGGGGTCCTACAATGAGCAGTTCTTC
CSARKGGSYNEQFF
>15|TRBV5-1|many|TRBD2|TRBJ2-3
TGCGCCAGCAGCCCCCCCAGCGGGAGCCCAGATACGCAGTATTTT
CASSPPSGSPDTQYF
>15|TRBV2|many|NA|TRBJ1-5
TGTGCCAGCAGTTCGGGGGGACGTCGCAATCAGCCCCAGCATTTT
CASSSGGRRNQPQHF
>13|TRBV20-1|many|TRBD1|TRBJ2-2
TGCAGTGCTACCAGGGGGTATACCGGGGAGCTGTTTTTT
CSATRGYTGELFF
>14|TRBV12-3/TRBV12-4|NA|NA|TRBJ2-7
TGTGCCAGCAGTTGCGCAGGGGAGATCGACGAGCAGTACTTC
CASSCAGEIDEQYF